Below, one T cell receptor (beta chain) is given with its context. Its target is unknown. This CDR3 comprises 14 residues. V gave up 8 bases and J gave up 0 bases, with 16 bases separating them. Germline V gene sequence: CDR1 SQVTM, CDR2 ANQGSEA. Using immunoSEQ multiplex PCR, the repertoire was profiled, and TCRdb retains in-frame clones only, with some absent. The table has roughly 85,000 clones, approximately 90% seen once. The data were taken from a study of T cell responses to AZD1222 COVID-19 vaccine. Study-wide results and limits: Mostly white British, mostly female donors; authors suggested clonal diversity may be underestimated.

Second doses that came at about 4 or about 12 weeks were put together. The sample consisted of peripheral blood, taken 28 days after the second AZD1222 dose. This receptor was taken from an adult who received the AZD1222 COVID-19 vaccine. The rearrangement links TRBV29-1 to TRBJ1-2; D not certain. DNA of the CDR3: TGCAGCTCACTGGACGGAGAGACTAACTATGGCTACACCTTC. This translates into CSSLDGETNYGYTF.